This is a list of T cell receptor beta chains from one sample in a study of blood T cells in healthy people across ages. TCRdb re-called the 5' RACE reads through MiXCR, storing one row per CDR3 protein. The table shows nearly 800,000 distinct CDR3 sequences, with around 25% occurring only once. This sample was also put to use in a study of T cells of mothers and their children.

Sequencing was carried out using blood. These receptors were obtained from a boy aged 5-17 years in good health. CDR3s include the opening cysteine and the closing phenylalanine or tryptophan. A D gene is named only where the DNA matches it firmly. For some rows the clone size is stated as once, few or many, or as a class when expanded; others skip it.

CDR3 protein: CASSLGTAAFYEQYF; CDR3 DNA: TGTGCCAGCAGCTTAGGCACAGCGGCCTTCTACGAGCAGTACTTC; CDR3 length: 15; J gene: TRBJ2-7; D gene: .; V gene: TRBV11-2; clone size: few
CDR3 protein: CASSLGRGRGVTEAFF; CDR3 DNA: TGTGCCAGCAGTTTAGGTAGGGGCAGGGGAGTCACTGAAGCTTTCTTT; CDR3 length: 16; J gene: TRBJ1-1; D gene: .; V gene: TRBV28; clone size: .
CDR3 protein: CASLTGKTRYGYTF; CDR3 DNA: TGTGCCAGTTTGACAGGGAAGACCCGCTATGGCTACACCTTC; CDR3 length: 14; J gene: TRBJ1-2; D gene: TRBD1; V gene: TRBV6-6; clone size: .
CDR3 protein: CASSEENIQYF; CDR3 DNA: TGTGCCAGCAGTGAAGAAAACATTCAGTACTTC; CDR3 length: 11; J gene: TRBJ2-4; D gene: .; V gene: TRBV6-1; clone size: .
CDR3 protein: CAGSPRRVAGNTEAFF; CDR3 DNA: TGTGCCGGCAGCCCGAGGCGCGTGGCGGGGAACACTGAAGCTTTCTTT; CDR3 length: 16; J gene: TRBJ1-1; D gene: .; V gene: TRBV9; clone size: few
CDR3 protein: CSALYRQGNQPQHF; CDR3 DNA: TGCAGTGCACTCTATCGACAGGGCAATCAGCCCCAGCATTTT; CDR3 length: 14; J gene: TRBJ1-5; D gene: .; V gene: TRBV20-1; clone size: .
CDR3 protein: CASSQELRRGNEQFF; CDR3 DNA: TGTGCCAGCAGCCAAGAGTTGAGAAGGGGCAATGAGCAGTTCTTC; CDR3 length: 15; J gene: TRBJ2-1; D gene: .; V gene: TRBV4-2; clone size: few
CDR3 protein: CASSFTPSHGEQYF; CDR3 DNA: TGTGCCAGCAGTTTTACCCCCTCGCACGGAGAGCAGTACTTC; CDR3 length: 14; J gene: TRBJ2-5; D gene: .; V gene: TRBV12-3/TRBV12-4; clone size: few
CDR3 protein: CSVEQTSGNTIYF; CDR3 DNA: TGCAGCGTTGAACAAACTTCTGGAAACACCATATATTTT; CDR3 length: 13; J gene: TRBJ1-3; D gene: .; V gene: TRBV29-1; clone size: .
CDR3 protein: CASSQGPASDTQYF; CDR3 DNA: TGCGCCAGCAGCCAAGGACCGGCTTCAGATACGCAGTATTTT; CDR3 length: 14; J gene: TRBJ2-3; D gene: .; V gene: TRBV4-1; clone size: .
CDR3 protein: CASSDGLAGSYEQYF; CDR3 DNA: TGCGCCAGCAGTGATGGACTAGCGGGCTCCTACGAGCAGTACTTC; CDR3 length: 15; J gene: TRBJ2-7; D gene: TRBD2; V gene: TRBV10-2; clone size: .
CDR3 protein: CSARDRGGANTGELFF; CDR3 DNA: TGCAGTGCTAGAGATAGGGGGGGCGCGAACACCGGGGAGCTGTTTTTT; CDR3 length: 16; J gene: TRBJ2-2; D gene: .; V gene: TRBV20-1; clone size: few
CDR3 protein: CSVEPLQGATYEQYF; CDR3 DNA: TGCAGCGTTGAGCCCTTACAGGGGGCGACCTACGAGCAGTACTTC; CDR3 length: 15; J gene: TRBJ2-7; D gene: TRBD1; V gene: TRBV29-1; clone size: few
CDR3 protein: CASSEYSRASLNTGELFF; CDR3 DNA: TGTGCCAGCAGCGAATATTCTCGGGCCTCCCTTAACACCGGGGAGCTGTTTTTT; CDR3 length: 18; J gene: TRBJ2-2; D gene: .; V gene: TRBV7-2; clone size: .
CDR3 protein: CASSPEAGRTDTQYF; CDR3 DNA: TGTGCCAGCAGCCCCGAAGCGGGACGCACAGATACGCAGTATTTT; CDR3 length: 15; J gene: TRBJ2-3; D gene: TRBD2; V gene: TRBV11-2; clone size: few
CDR3 protein: CASSWGTADGETQYF; CDR3 DNA: TGTGCCAGCAGCTGGGGGACCGCCGACGGGGAGACCCAGTACTTC; CDR3 length: 15; J gene: TRBJ2-5; D gene: .; V gene: TRBV7-8; clone size: .
CDR3 protein: CASMGSRTEAFF; CDR3 DNA: TGCGCCAGCATGGGATCGCGCACTGAAGCTTTCTTT; CDR3 length: 12; J gene: TRBJ1-1; D gene: .; V gene: TRBV5-1; clone size: few
CDR3 protein: CASSLETGSTYEQYF; CDR3 DNA: TGTGCCAGCAGTTTAGAGACAGGATCAACCTACGAGCAGTACTTC; CDR3 length: 15; J gene: TRBJ2-7; D gene: .; V gene: TRBV28; clone size: few
CDR3 protein: CASQPWGAGGNEQFF; CDR3 DNA: TGTGCCAGCCAACCCTGGGGAGCGGGAGGGAATGAGCAGTTCTTC; CDR3 length: 15; J gene: TRBJ2-1; D gene: TRBD2; V gene: TRBV28; clone size: .
CDR3 protein: CASRSGGGGYEQYF; CDR3 DNA: TGTGCCAGCAGGTCAGGTGGAGGGGGCTACGAGCAGTACTTC; CDR3 length: 14; J gene: TRBJ2-7; D gene: .; V gene: TRBV7-2; clone size: few
CDR3 protein: CASSLKTPYGYTF; CDR3 DNA: TGCGCCAGCAGCTTGAAGACGCCCTATGGCTACACCTTC; CDR3 length: 13; J gene: TRBJ1-2; D gene: .; V gene: TRBV5-1; clone size: .
CDR3 protein: CSVKQGDPYEQYF; CDR3 DNA: TGCAGCGTGAAACAGGGGGATCCCTACGAGCAGTACTTC; CDR3 length: 13; J gene: TRBJ2-7; D gene: TRBD1; V gene: TRBV29-1; clone size: .
CDR3 protein: CASSPPTLIQYF; CDR3 DNA: TGTGCCAGCAGTCCGCCGACGCTCATTCAGTACTTC; CDR3 length: 12; J gene: TRBJ2-4; D gene: .; V gene: TRBV28; clone size: .
CDR3 protein: CSAPGSLNTEAFF; CDR3 DNA: TGCAGCGCCCCCGGCTCGCTGAACACTGAAGCTTTCTTT; CDR3 length: 13; J gene: TRBJ1-1; D gene: .; V gene: TRBV29-1; clone size: .
CDR3 protein: CASSPSRGGYEQYF; CDR3 DNA: TGTGCCAGCTCACCATCCAGGGGAGGCTACGAGCAGTACTTC; CDR3 length: 14; J gene: TRBJ2-7; D gene: .; V gene: TRBV18; clone size: .
CDR3 protein: CASSLEPGQGAGGKLFF; CDR3 DNA: TGTGCCAGCAGCTTAGAGCCGGGACAGGGCGCGGGAGGAAAACTGTTTTTT; CDR3 length: 17; J gene: TRBJ1-4; D gene: TRBD1; V gene: TRBV7-2; clone size: few
CDR3 protein: CASSQDLDLYSGNTIYF; CDR3 DNA: TGCGCCAGCAGCCAAGATCTGGACTTATACTCTGGAAACACCATATATTTT; CDR3 length: 17; J gene: TRBJ1-3; D gene: .; V gene: TRBV4-3; clone size: few
CDR3 protein: CSAVQGFYEKLFF; CDR3 DNA: TGCAGTGCCGTACAGGGGTTCTATGAAAAACTGTTTTTT; CDR3 length: 13; J gene: TRBJ1-4; D gene: TRBD1; V gene: TRBV20-1; clone size: few
CDR3 protein: CASAGLYEQYF; CDR3 DNA: TGTGCCAGTGCGGGGCTCTACGAGCAGTACTTC; CDR3 length: 11; J gene: TRBJ2-7; D gene: .; V gene: TRBV27; clone size: .
CDR3 protein: CATSDLQEQYF; CDR3 DNA: TGTGCCACCAGTGATTTGCAGGAGCAGTACTTC; CDR3 length: 11; J gene: TRBJ2-5; D gene: .; V gene: TRBV24-1; clone size: few
CDR3 protein: CASNPGGSGGWEQFF; CDR3 DNA: TGTGCCAGCAACCCCGGGGGTAGCGGGGGGTGGGAGCAGTTCTTC; CDR3 length: 15; J gene: TRBJ2-1; D gene: TRBD2; V gene: TRBV5-5; clone size: .
CDR3 protein: CASSQLTPGQGYEQYF; CDR3 DNA: TGCGCCAGCAGCCAACTAACCCCGGGACAGGGCTACGAGCAGTACTTC; CDR3 length: 16; J gene: TRBJ2-7; D gene: TRBD1; V gene: TRBV4-1; clone size: .
CDR3 protein: CAGSSTEGLAEPDTQYF; CDR3 DNA: TGTGCCGGCAGTTCCACGGAGGGACTAGCGGAACCAGATACGCAGTATTTT; CDR3 length: 17; J gene: TRBJ2-3; D gene: TRBD2; V gene: TRBV6-6; clone size: .
CDR3 protein: CASSLDGGGSGYEQYF; CDR3 DNA: TGCGCCAGCAGCTTGGACGGGGGTGGGTCCGGCTACGAGCAGTACTTC; CDR3 length: 16; J gene: TRBJ2-7; D gene: .; V gene: TRBV5-1; clone size: .
CDR3 protein: CASSQDVGRNTEAFF; CDR3 DNA: TGTGCCAGCAGCCAAGATGTTGGGAGGAACACTGAAGCTTTCTTT; CDR3 length: 15; J gene: TRBJ1-1; D gene: .; V gene: TRBV14; clone size: .
CDR3 protein: CASSQDASLGQETQYF; CDR3 DNA: TGCGCCAGCAGCCAAGATGCGAGCCTCGGCCAAGAGACCCAGTACTTC; CDR3 length: 16; J gene: TRBJ2-5; D gene: .; V gene: TRBV4-1; clone size: few
CDR3 protein: CASSLDGIRNEKLFF; CDR3 DNA: TGTGCCAGCAGCTTAGACGGGATCCGTAATGAAAAACTGTTTTTT; CDR3 length: 15; J gene: TRBJ1-4; D gene: .; V gene: TRBV11-2; clone size: few
CDR3 protein: CASSHITRAETQYF; CDR3 DNA: TGTGCCAGCAGTCATATCACTAGGGCTGAGACCCAGTACTTC; CDR3 length: 14; J gene: TRBJ2-5; D gene: .; V gene: TRBV3-1; clone size: few
CDR3 protein: CSARDASGAIRETQYF; CDR3 DNA: TGCAGTGCTAGAGATGCTTCAGGGGCCATTCGAGAGACCCAGTACTTC; CDR3 length: 16; J gene: TRBJ2-5; D gene: .; V gene: TRBV20-1; clone size: few
CDR3 protein: CSASLGLSYGYTF; CDR3 DNA: TGCAGTGCGTCTCTGGGACTCAGCTATGGCTACACCTTC; CDR3 length: 13; J gene: TRBJ1-2; D gene: .; V gene: TRBV20-1; clone size: few
CDR3 protein: CASSWSARGETQYF; CDR3 DNA: TGTGCCAGCAGTTGGTCTGCCAGGGGAGAGACCCAGTACTTC; CDR3 length: 14; J gene: TRBJ2-5; D gene: .; V gene: TRBV27; clone size: few
CDR3 protein: CASSQDLRQGDRPYEQYF; CDR3 DNA: TGCGCCAGCAGCCAAGATCTGAGGCAGGGGGACCGACCCTACGAGCAGTACTTC; CDR3 length: 18; J gene: TRBJ2-7; D gene: TRBD1; V gene: TRBV4-3; clone size: .
CDR3 protein: CASSLDRGRTEAFF; CDR3 DNA: TGTGCCAGCAGCTTGGACAGGGGGCGGACTGAAGCTTTCTTT; CDR3 length: 14; J gene: TRBJ1-1; D gene: TRBD1; V gene: TRBV7-2; clone size: few
CDR3 protein: CATALPTGELFF; CDR3 DNA: TGTGCCACCGCCTTACCCACCGGGGAGCTGTTTTTT; CDR3 length: 12; J gene: TRBJ2-2; D gene: .; V gene: TRBV12-3/TRBV12-4; clone size: .
CDR3 protein: CASSSQGAPGYGYTF; CDR3 DNA: TGTGCCAGCAGTAGCCAAGGGGCGCCGGGGTATGGCTACACCTTC; CDR3 length: 15; J gene: TRBJ1-2; D gene: .; V gene: TRBV6-6; clone size: few
CDR3 protein: CASSLRSGYEQYF; CDR3 DNA: TGTGCCAGCAGCTTGCGTTCCGGATACGAGCAGTACTTC; CDR3 length: 13; J gene: TRBJ2-7; D gene: .; V gene: TRBV5-6; clone size: .